The 30 T cell receptor beta chains in this list originate from one sample, sequenced in a study of cytomegalovirus exposure and HLA in healthy donors (dated by TCRdb to 2017 to 2019). Library construction relied on the immunoSEQ multiplex PCR assay. For the multiplex PCR, a mixture combining 60 forward primers for TCR Vbeta segments and 13 reverse primers for TCR Jbeta segments was used. TCRdb mirrors the immuneACCESS table, restricted to in-frame sequences. Some clones are absent from its copies; in checked studies, under half trace to an unresolved V gene, and the reason for the others is unknown. The sample table lists around 300,000 clones, roughly 70% of them with a count of one. The ten largest account for under 3% of the sample. The sequenced material came from PBMCs. The receptor source for this set is a female donor in good health and CMV-seronegative.

This clone was seen more than once but under ten times. The J gene is TRBJ1-5, the V gene TRBV6-1; D remains ambiguous. Trimming stripped 4 bases from V and 4 bases from J, with 8 bases between. Germline V gene lookup returns CDR1 MNHNS and CDR2 SASEGT. The CDR3 runs 13 residues. The CDR3 loop is CASSVTQNQPQHF. The DNA of the CDR3 is TGTGCCAGCAGTGTAACACAGAATCAGCCCCAGCATTTT.

This CDR3 is CASSMASGKGTGELFF. For the CDR3, the DNA is TGTGCCAGTAGTATGGCTAGCGGGAAGGGAACCGGGGAGCTGTTTTTT. This chain connects TRBV19 to TRBJ2-2; 9 bases are shared with TRBD2. CDR1 and CDR2 from the germline V gene are LNHDA and SQIVND (reference sequence). V lost 3 bases, J lost 5 bases, and 7 bases stayed unmatched. CDR3 length equals 16 residues.

The CDR3 DNA is TGTGCCAGCAGCTTAGGGGTAACTAGCGGGAGGGCCTATGAGCAGTTCTTC. Translating gives CASSLGVTSGRAYEQFF. V and J are TRBV11-3 and TRBJ2-1; 13 bases are a match to TRBD2. The CDR3 has 17 residues. CDR1 SGHNT and CDR2 YENEEA come from the germline V gene. V was clipped by 1 base and J by 8 bases; unmatched bases: 8.

In regard to this clone: One end of the junction fails to match germline, which may point to a read error. This chain connects TRBV7-9 to TRBJ2-7; D unclear. The V gene's germline CDR1 is SEHNR and CDR2 FQNEAQ (reference sequence). The CDR3 has 15 amino acids. CDR3 loop: CSSSLDRQPTNEQYF. The CDR3 DNA follows: TGTTCCAGCAGCTTAGATAGACAACCAACCAACGAGCAGTACTTC.

V is TRBV5-4 and J is TRBJ1-1; perhaps TRBD1 as D (5 bases). CDR3 length equals 15 residues. Trimming removed 0 bases at V and 1 base at J, with 10 bases between. Germline V gene data show CDR1 as SGHNT and CDR2 as YYREEE (reference sequence). The CDR3 DNA reads TGTGCCAGCAGCTTGGGTCCGGGGGGGAACACTGAAGCTTTCTTT. Translated: CASSLGPGGNTEAFF.

This clone was counted between two and nine times. The rearrangement uses TRBV6-6 and TRBJ1-1, with 7 positions matching TRBD1. The ends lost 7 bases at V and 1 base at J; junction bases unmatched: 6. Germline V gene lookup returns CDR1 MNHNY and CDR2 SVGAGI (reference sequence). CDR3 length: 14 residues. The CDR3 nucleotides are TGTGCCAGCACCCTCAACAGGGGGAACACTGAAGCTTTCTTT. This encodes CASTLNRGNTEAFF.

The V and J genes are TRBV30 and TRBJ1-5; D gene unclear. Germline V gene sequence: CDR1 GTSNPN, CDR2 SVGIG (reference sequence). V was cut by 5 bases and J by 5 bases, with 13 bases left in between. CDR3 size: 13 residues. The CDR3 sequence is CAWAGRSDQPQHF. The CDR3 DNA follows: TGTGCCTGGGCGGGTAGAAGCGATCAGCCCCAGCATTTT.

This chain joins TRBV6-4 and TRBJ2-3; D is unclear. The germline V gene encodes CDR1 MRHNA and CDR2 SNTAGT. The CDR3 is 13 residues long. V lost 2 bases, J lost 2 bases, and 5 bases lay in between. The CDR3 nucleotides are TGTGCCAGCAGTGACCCCTACACAGATACGCAGTATTTT. Its protein product is CASSDPYTDTQYF.

V is TRBV7-2 and J is TRBJ2-1, with TRBD2 identical over 10 bases. The length of the CDR3 is 15 residues. V dropped 3 bases and J dropped 6; count of bases not matched to a gene: 5. The germline V gene encodes CDR1 SGHTA and CDR2 FQGNSA. CDR3 nucleotide sequence: TGTGCCAGCAGCTTGGGACTAGCGCTTAGCAATGAGCAGTTCTTC. Amino acid sequence: CASSLGLALSNEQFF.

The gene calls are TRBV7-2 and TRBJ1-4, with TRBD1 identical over 7 bases. The CDR3 length is 15 residues. Losses at the gene ends were 4 bases for V and 1 base for J; bases not matched to a gene: 3. The germline gives CDR1 SGHTA, CDR2 FQGNSA. The CDR3 DNA is TGTGCCAGCAGCTCTAGACAGGGAACTAATGAAAAACTGTTTTTT. It translates to CASSSRQGTNEKLFF.

This clone was counted only a few times. The chain carries TRBV27 and TRBJ2-7, with D possibly matching TRBD1 (5 bases). CDR3 length equals 14 residues. The V and J ends lost 2 bases and 4 bases respectively, with 12 bases between them. Germline V lookup: CDR1 MNHEY, CDR2 SMNVEV (reference sequence). The CDR3 nucleotides are TGTGCCAGCAGTTTAGAATCAGGGATATACGAGCAGTACTTC. It specifies CASSLESGIYEQYF.

The chain has TRBV27 and TRBJ1-2, with a weak D call TRBD1 (6 bases). V was pared by 6 bases and J by 2 bases, with 10 bases between. This CDR3 contains 13 residues. CDR1 is MNHEY, CDR2 SMNVEV, per germline (reference sequence). CDR3 sequence (DNA): TGTGCCAGCAGGCTGGGGGCAAACTATGGCTACACCTTC. Amino acid sequence: CASRLGANYGYTF.

The chain combines TRBV5-1 with TRBJ2-3, with 12 bases that match TRBD2. Germline V gives CDR1 SGHRS, CDR2 YFSETQ. Trimming removed 5 bases from V and 1 base from J; junction bases left unmatched: 8. CDR3 length: 17 residues. This CDR3 is CASSALAGGGRTDTQYF. CDR3 nucleotides: TGCGCCAGCAGTGCCCTAGCGGGAGGGGGACGCACAGATACGCAGTATTTT.

The genes are TRBV5-4 and TRBJ1-4; 7 nucleotides match TRBD1. J lost 0 bases, V lost 1 base, and 0 bases had no gene match. The CDR3 sequence is 15 residues long. CDR1 SGHNT and CDR2 YYREEE come from the germline V gene (reference sequence). This CDR3 reads CASSLRGPTNEKLFF. CDR3 sequence (DNA): TGTGCCAGCAGCTTGAGGGGGCCAACTAATGAAAAACTGTTTTTT.

This clone appeared once. The rearrangement joins TRBV5-1 to TRBJ1-2; D is uncertain. Germline V lookup: CDR1 SGHRS, CDR2 YFSETQ. This CDR3 contains 14 residues. Trimming took off 3 bases at V and 0 bases at J, with 9 bases between the two ends. The CDR3 region is CASSSRLPNYGYTF. DNA of the CDR3: TGCGCCAGCAGCTCCAGGCTCCCTAACTATGGCTACACCTTC.

The rearrangement links TRBV10-2 to TRBJ2-7; 8 bases are a match to TRBD1. With 6 bases clipped from V and 6 bases from J, the junction kept 10 bases outside the gene matches. Per the germline V gene, CDR1 is WSHSY and CDR2 is SAAADI. CDR3 length: 14 residues. The CDR3 spells CASRNRQGSGEQYF. As DNA, the CDR3 is TGCGCCAGCAGAAATAGACAGGGGAGTGGCGAGCAGTACTTC.

The rearrangement uses TRBV11-2 and TRBJ1-3; unclear D gene. This CDR3 contains 15 residues. V was shortened by 5 bases and J by 0 bases, with 11 bases between the two germline ends. Germline V gives CDR1 SGHAT, CDR2 FQNNGV. CDR3 loop: CASSLGPNSGNTIYF. The CDR3 nucleotides read TGTGCCAGCAGCCTAGGGCCCAACTCTGGAAACACCATATATTTT.

The rearrangement uses TRBV2 and TRBJ2-1, with D possibly TRBD2 on 6 matching bases. CDR3 length equals 14 residues. V was trimmed by 6 bases and J by 1 base, leaving 10 bases between them. Per germline, CDR1 SNHLY and CDR2 FYNNEI. CDR3 loop: CASRTGVSYNEQFF. In DNA form, the CDR3 reads TGTGCCAGCAGGACGGGAGTGTCCTACAATGAGCAGTTCTTC.

The chain employs TRBV15 and TRBJ2-7, with D unclear. The ends were cut back, 1 base at V and 1 base at J, with 11 bases in the middle. The CDR3 is 15 amino acids. CDR1 is LNHNV, CDR2 YYDKDF, per germline (reference sequence). CDR3 sequence: CATSRGVAASYEQYF. The CDR3 nucleotides are TGTGCCACCAGCAGAGGGGTAGCCGCATCCTACGAGCAGTACTTC.

A few counts support this clone. The V call is TRBV7-2, the J call TRBJ1-1, with D possibly TRBD1 on 6 matching bases. Germline CDR1 and CDR2: SGHTA and FQGNSA. This CDR3 has 15 amino acids. With 5 bases removed from V and 4 bases from J, the gap between germline ends came to 17 bases. The CDR3 loop reads CASSGSGGAGTEAFF. CDR3 DNA: TGTGCCAGCAGCGGGAGCGGGGGGGCCGGCACTGAAGCTTTCTTT.

This chain connects TRBV9 to TRBJ2-3; TRBD2 matches at 7 bases. The V gene end was trimmed by 3 bases and the J gene end by 2 bases; junction bases not matched to a gene: 6. This CDR3 comprises 15 residues. The germline V gene encodes CDR1 SGDLS and CDR2 YYNGEE. Here the CDR3 reads CASSGGGILTDTQYF. CDR3 nucleotides: TGTGCCAGCAGCGGGGGGGGGATTCTCACAGATACGCAGTATTTT. Complete variable domain (other parts from reference TRBV9 and TRBJ2-3): DSGVTQTPKHLITATGQRVTLRCSPRSGDLSVYWYQQSLDQGLQFLIQYYNGEERAKGNILERFSAQQFPDLHSELNLSSLELGDSALYFCASSGGGILTDTQYFGPGTRLTVL.

This chain uses TRBV28 with TRBJ2-5; possible D gene TRBD2, 6 bases. V lost 4 bases and J lost 6, with 21 bases in between. CDR3 length: 16 residues. Germline V gives CDR1 MDHEN, CDR2 SYDVKM. The CDR3 spells CASSWAGPPNEKTQYF. For the CDR3, the DNA is TGTGCCAGCAGTTGGGCGGGGCCGCCGAATGAGAAGACCCAGTACTTC.

V is TRBV2 and J is TRBJ2-1; perhaps TRBD2 as D (6 bases). Germline CDR1 reads SNHLY; CDR2 reads FYNNEI. V was cut by 8 bases and J by 5 bases, with 13 bases left in between. This CDR3 spans 13 amino acids. CDR3 DNA: TGTGCCAGCCAGCGGGTAGCCAACAATGAGCAGTTCTTC. Residues: CASQRVANNEQFF.

J is TRBJ2-5 and V is TRBV11-2; D is perhaps TRBD2 (5 bases). V shed 2 bases and J shed 2 bases, with 12 bases lying between them. The CDR3 is 15 amino acids. Looked up from germline, CDR1 is SGHAT and CDR2 is FQNNGV. Here the CDR3 reads CASSLSGRGQETQYF. The CDR3 DNA reads TGTGCCAGCAGCTTAAGCGGACGGGGACAAGAGACCCAGTACTTC. Filled out from reference TRBV11-2 and TRBJ2-5, the complete variable domain reads EAGVAQSPRYKIIEKRQSVAFWCNPISGHATLYWYQQILGQGPKLLIQFQNNGVVDDSQLPKDRFSAERLKGVDSTLKIQPAKLEDSAVYLCASSLSGRGQETQYFGPGTRLLVL.

This clone was seen just once. The chain recombines TRBV11-2 with TRBJ1-5; D is unresolved. The CDR3 totals 16 residues. Trimming pared 0 bases from V and 3 bases from J, leaving 12 bases between. CDR1 is SGHAT, CDR2 FQNNGV, per germline. CDR3 in amino acids: CASSLDSSGSNQPQHF. Written as DNA, the CDR3 is TGTGCCAGCAGCTTAGATTCTTCCGGGTCCAATCAGCCCCAGCATTTT.

This clone was found a few times. This chain links TRBV5-4 with TRBJ2-3, with D possibly TRBD2 on 6 matching bases. The CDR3 consists of 15 residues. The V end was cut by 3 bases, the J end by 3 bases, with 14 bases between. Germline CDR1 reads SGHNT; CDR2 reads YYREEE (reference sequence). The CDR3: CASSSRLEVTDTQYF. CDR3 DNA: TGTGCCAGCAGCTCCCGACTAGAGGTGACAGATACGCAGTATTTT. The variable domain in full, completed from reference TRBV5-4 and TRBJ2-3, reads ETGVTQSPTHLIKTRGQQVTLRCSSQSGHNTVSWYQQALGQGPQFIFQYYREEENGRGNFPPRFSGLQFPNYSSELNVNALELDDSALYLCASSSRLEVTDTQYFGPGTRLTVL.

This clone occurred once. The genes are TRBV4-2 and TRBJ2-7; D unclear. V dropped 4 bases and J dropped 2 bases, with 12 bases sitting between them. There are 14 residues in the CDR3. From germline, CDR1 is LGHNA and CDR2 YNFKEQ. The CDR3 DNA reads as TGTGCCAGCAGCCCGCCGACTTCGGCCTACGAGCAGTACTTC. Translation: CASSPPTSAYEQYF.

For this clone: Other DNA sequences in the same sample also yield this CDR3. This chain uses TRBV7-9 with TRBJ2-3; D not resolved. Germline-derived CDR1 and CDR2 are SEHNR and FQNEAQ (reference sequence). The CDR3 contains 14 residues. V lost 1 base and J lost 2, with 7 bases in between. The CDR3 protein is CASSLGSDTDTQYF. Here the CDR3 DNA reads TGTGCCAGCAGCTTAGGCAGCGACACAGATACGCAGTATTTT.

The V gene is TRBV7-9, the J gene TRBJ1-2; TRBD1 is a possible D gene (5 bases). The germline V and J ends were trimmed by 5 bases and 6 bases, with 16 bases remaining between them. Germline V CDR1 and CDR2: SEHNR, FQNEAQ (reference sequence). The CDR3 runs to 14 residues. CDR3 bases: TGTGCCAGCAGCCCCAGACAGAACCTAGATGGCTACACCTTC. Protein: CASSPRQNLDGYTF.

The chain couples TRBV28 to TRBJ2-3; the match to TRBD2 covers 10 bases. In germline, CDR1 is MDHEN, CDR2 SYDVKM. The CDR3 sequence is 16 residues long. With 3 bases clipped from V and 5 bases from J, the junction kept 8 bases outside the gene matches. The CDR3 DNA is TGTGCCAGCAGTTTGCCTAGCGGGAGTTCCAGAGATACGCAGTATTTT. Its protein product is CASSLPSGSSRDTQYF.